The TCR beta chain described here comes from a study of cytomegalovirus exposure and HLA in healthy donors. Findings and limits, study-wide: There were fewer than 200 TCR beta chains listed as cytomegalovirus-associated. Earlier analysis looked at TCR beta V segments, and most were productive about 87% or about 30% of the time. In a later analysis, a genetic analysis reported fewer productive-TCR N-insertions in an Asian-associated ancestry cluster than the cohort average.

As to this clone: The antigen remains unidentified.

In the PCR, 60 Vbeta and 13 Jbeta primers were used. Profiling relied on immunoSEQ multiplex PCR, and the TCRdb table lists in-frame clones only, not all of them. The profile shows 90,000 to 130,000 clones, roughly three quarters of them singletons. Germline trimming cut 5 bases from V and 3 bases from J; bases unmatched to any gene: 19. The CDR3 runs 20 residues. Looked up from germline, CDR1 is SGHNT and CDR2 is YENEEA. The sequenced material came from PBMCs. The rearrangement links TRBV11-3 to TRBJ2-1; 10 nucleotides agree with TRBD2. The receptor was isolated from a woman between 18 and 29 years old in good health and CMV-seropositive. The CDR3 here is CASSDPWASGSGKGYNEQFF. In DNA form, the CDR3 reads TGTGCCAGCAGCGATCCTTGGGCTAGCGGGAGCGGGAAGGGCTACAATGAGCAGTTCTTC.